These 26 T cell receptor beta chains were all obtained from the same sample, sequenced in a study of T cell changes during pregnancy in multiple sclerosis. The assay was immunoSEQ multiplex PCR, and TCRdb's table has in-frame clones only and misses some. The sample records fewer than 45,000 clones, 93% being singletons. The input for sequencing was CD4+ T cells from peripheral blood mononuclear cells, taken in the third trimester of pregnancy. Source of these receptors: a female donor with multiple sclerosis, enrolled in a pregnancy study.

The genes are TRBV7-2 and TRBJ1-2; TRBD1 matches at 7 bases. The germline V gene has CDR1 SGHTA and CDR2 FQGNSA. Germline trimming cut 4 bases from V and 2 bases from J; bases unmatched to any gene: 4. The CDR3 runs 14 residues. CDR3 DNA sequence: TGTGCCAGCAGCTCGGACAGGATAAACTATGGCTACACCTTC. It encodes CASSSDRINYGYTF.

This clone has just one count. The chain carries TRBV30 and TRBJ2-1; 16 positions agree with TRBD2. The CDR3 loop spans 15 amino acids. Germline V gene sequence: CDR1 GTSNPN, CDR2 SVGIG (reference sequence). V was pared by 5 bases and J by 10 bases, with 8 bases of the junction left unmatched. The CDR3 DNA sequence: TGTGCCTGGGAGGGGACTAGCGGGAGGGTTGGGGAGCAGTTCTTC. Translated: CAWEGTSGRVGEQFF.

The chain couples TRBV18 to TRBJ1-3; 8 nucleotides match TRBD1. With V trimmed by 2 bases and J by 0 bases, 6 bases remained unmatched. The CDR3 runs 17 residues. Per the germline V gene, CDR1 is KGHSH and CDR2 is LQKENI. The CDR3 DNA reads as TGTGCCAGCTCACCAATCCAGGGGGCGAGCTCTGGAAACACCATATATTTT. Translating it yields CASSPIQGASSGNTIYF.

The chain links TRBV7-9 to TRBJ2-2; D not certain. The CDR3 runs 17 residues. The germline V gene has CDR1 SEHNR and CDR2 FQNEAQ (reference sequence). V dropped 7 bases and J dropped 4 bases, with 22 bases sitting between them. CDR3 in amino acids: CASTQEVSPYLTGELFF. DNA of the CDR3: TGTGCCAGCACCCAAGAGGTATCCCCCTACCTCACCGGGGAGCTGTTTTTT.

The V call is TRBV5-1, the J call TRBJ2-7; tentatively, D is TRBD1 (5 bases). This CDR3 has 11 residues. V lost 5 bases to trimming and J lost 5 bases, with 8 bases between them. Germline lookup yields CDR1 SGHRS and CDR2 YFSETQ. In DNA form, the CDR3 reads TGCGCCAGCAGAGGGGAAAACGAGCAGTACTTC. The encoded protein is CASRGENEQYF.

The chain recombines TRBV9 with TRBJ2-1; 7 nucleotides line up with TRBD1. Germline CDR1 and CDR2: SGDLS and YYNGEE. The V segment lost 4 bases and the J segment 6 bases; nucleotides outside the gene matches: 10. This CDR3 region has 15 residues. The DNA of the CDR3 is TGTGCCAGCAGCACCGAGGGGGCCTCAGGCAATGAGCAGTTCTTC. Translated, it gives CASSTEGASGNEQFF.

The chain joins TRBV6-5 to TRBJ2-6; TRBD1 agrees at 7 bases. Germline V CDR1 and CDR2: MNHEY, SVGAGI. The V gene end was trimmed by 6 bases and the J gene end by 4 bases; junction bases not matched to a gene: 6. The CDR3 consists of 15 residues. The DNA of the CDR3 is TGTGCCAGCAGGCCTGACAGGGCCGGGGCCAACGTCCTGACTTTC. Residues: CASRPDRAGANVLTF.

V is TRBV28 and J is TRBJ1-5; the D gene is possibly TRBD1 (6 bases). Looked up from germline, CDR1 is MDHEN and CDR2 is SYDVKM. The CDR3 is 16 residues long. Trimming left V 6 bases short and J 5 bases short, with 20 bases between. The CDR3 DNA reads TGTGCCAGCAGCTCCTCCGGGGGGGCGAGGGATCAGCCCCAGCATTTT. Translated, it gives CASSSSGGARDQPQHF.

This clone was picked up one time. CDR3 region: CASSLGRGKGTQYF. The CDR3 nucleotides are TGTGCCAGCAGCTTAGGGCGGGGGAAAGGGACCCAGTACTTC. The chain carries TRBV13 and TRBJ2-5; the match to TRBD2 covers 7 bases. Germline values: CDR1 PRHDT, CDR2 FYEKMQ (reference sequence). J lost 7 bases, V lost 0 bases, and 5 bases had no gene match. This CDR3 region has 14 residues.

This chain uses TRBV4-3 with TRBJ2-3; the D gene is possibly TRBD2 (7 bases). CDR3 length: 15 amino acids. V lost 1 base to trimming and J lost 3 bases, with 11 bases between them. Germline V gene sequence: CDR1 LGHNA, CDR2 YSLEER. This CDR3 reads CASSQGGGWTDTQYF. CDR3 coding DNA: TGCGCCAGCAGCCAAGGCGGGGGCTGGACAGATACGCAGTATTTT.

In the case of this clone: Mismatch with germline at one junction end may stem from a read error. V gene TRBV6-5 combines with J gene TRBJ2-7; 8 bases fit TRBD1. Germline V lookup: CDR1 MNHEY, CDR2 SVGAGI. The CDR3 is 15 amino acids. The CDR3 nucleotides are TGTGCCAGCAGGGACCCCCGGGACAGGTCCTTCGAGCAGTACTTC. It specifies CASRDPRDRSFEQYF.

The CDR3 DNA sequence: TGCAGCGTTGAATGGGACACCAACACCGGGGAGCTGTTTTTT. Its translation: CSVEWDTNTGELFF. This chain uses TRBV29-1 with TRBJ2-2, with D possibly TRBD1 on 6 matching bases. In germline, CDR1 is SQVTM, CDR2 ANQGSEA. V dropped 2 bases and J dropped 2 bases, with 9 bases sitting between them. There are 14 residues in the CDR3.

The chain employs TRBV5-4 and TRBJ2-5; the D gene is possibly TRBD1 (5 bases). V was clipped by 4 bases and J by 5 bases, with 9 bases between them. There are 12 residues in the CDR3. CDR1 and CDR2 (germline): SGHNT, YYREEE (reference sequence). The CDR3 nucleotides read TGTGCCAGCAGCCAGGGTACGGAGACCCAGTACTTC. This encodes CASSQGTETQYF.

This clone was recorded only once. V usage is TRBV5-1 and J usage is TRBJ2-7; 10 bases map to TRBD2. The ends lost 4 bases at V and 0 bases at J; junction bases unmatched: 4. This CDR3 spans 15 amino acids. Per the germline V gene, CDR1 is SGHRS and CDR2 is YFSETQ. This chain's CDR3 is CASSLAGASSYEQYF. For the CDR3, the DNA is TGCGCCAGCAGCCTAGCGGGAGCAAGCTCCTACGAGCAGTACTTC.

In its sample, this clone was seen a few times. The chain is built from TRBV11-2 and TRBJ1-6, with 8 bases matching TRBD1. The CDR3 has 14 residues. From germline, CDR1 is SGHAT and CDR2 FQNNGV. With V trimmed by 5 bases and J by 6 bases, 3 bases remained unmatched. The CDR3, as DNA: TGTGCCAGCAGCCTGGGACAGGCTAATTCACCCCTCCACTTT. Its translation is CASSLGQANSPLHF.

In this sample, this clone turned up once. The genes are TRBV5-4 and TRBJ2-1; maybe TRBD2 (6 bases). There are 14 residues in the CDR3. The germline V gene has CDR1 SGHNT and CDR2 YYREEE (reference sequence). V lost 4 bases to trimming and J lost 7 bases, with 15 bases between them. The CDR3 DNA is TGTGCCAGCAGCCCCGGGACTCTAGGGAATGAGCAGTTCTTC. Protein product: CASSPGTLGNEQFF.

This chain uses TRBV7-6 with TRBJ2-2; 9 bases match TRBD1. The V segment lost 5 bases and the J segment 5 bases; nucleotides outside the gene matches: 9. The CDR3 extends over 16 amino acids. Germline V gene lookup returns CDR1 SGHVS and CDR2 FNYEAQ. CDR3 protein: CASSANRGPWTGELFF. The CDR3 DNA follows: TGTGCCAGCAGCGCAAACAGGGGGCCTTGGACCGGGGAGCTGTTTTTT. The whole variable domain, filled in from reference TRBV7-6 and TRBJ2-2, reads GAGVSQSPRYKVTKRGQDVALRCDPISGHVSLYWYRQALGQGPEFLTYFNYEAQQDKSGLPNDRFSAERPEGSISTLTIQRTEQRDSAMYRCASSANRGPWTGELFFGEGSRLTVL.

The chain links TRBV28 to TRBJ2-5; 9 nucleotides agree with TRBD1. The V segment lost 7 bases and the J segment 2 bases; nucleotides outside the gene matches: 5. The length of the CDR3 is 14 residues. Germline V gene data show CDR1 as MDHEN and CDR2 as SYDVKM. The CDR3 sequence is CASTMTGGQETQYF. CDR3 nucleotide sequence: TGTGCCAGCACCATGACAGGGGGGCAAGAGACCCAGTACTTC.

This chain uses TRBV7-8 with TRBJ2-7; D unclear. Germline-derived CDR1 and CDR2 are SGHVS and FQNEAQ. This CDR3 region has 16 residues. The ends were cut back, 1 base at V and 2 bases at J, with 15 bases in the middle. CDR3 nucleotides: TGTGCCAGCAGCTTAGGTGGGCCCAGTATTCCCTACGAGCAGTACTTC. Translated, it gives CASSLGGPSIPYEQYF.

V and J are TRBV20-1 and TRBJ2-1, with 7 bases aligning to TRBD2. Germline lookup yields CDR1 DFQATT and CDR2 SNEGSKA (reference sequence). This CDR3 comprises 11 residues. Trimming cost V 6 bases and J 7 bases; bases outside gene matches: 3. The CDR3 region is CSAGGVNEQFF. The CDR3 nucleotides are TGCAGTGCGGGAGGGGTGAATGAGCAGTTCTTC.

The genes are TRBV9 and TRBJ2-5; 7 bases agree with TRBD2. V shed 0 bases, J shed 5 bases, and the junction held 7 bases outside the gene matches. Per germline, CDR1 SGDLS and CDR2 YYNGEE. The CDR3 spans 15 residues. The CDR3, as DNA: TGTGCCAGCAGCGTAGAAATAGGGCGGGGGGAGACCCAGTACTTC. Amino acids: CASSVEIGRGETQYF.

This clone has only one observation. V is TRBV7-7 and J is TRBJ2-5, with a tentative D call TRBD2 (5 bases). Trimming removed 5 bases from V and 2 bases from J, with 18 bases in between. This CDR3 is built from 16 residues. Germline V gives CDR1 SSHAT, CDR2 FNYEAQ (reference sequence). As DNA, the CDR3 is TGTGCCAGCAGCCCAGTAACGGGGATGGGGCAAGAGACCCAGTACTTC. Translation gives CASSPVTGMGQETQYF.

The gene calls are TRBV19 and TRBJ2-5, with 10 bases fitting TRBD2. This CDR3 has 17 residues. From germline, CDR1 is LNHDA and CDR2 SQIVND (reference sequence). V lost 2 bases and J lost 2; bases outside the gene matches: 8. DNA for the CDR3: TGTGCCAGTAGTATAAGGAGGATAGCGGGGGGACAAGAGACCCAGTACTTC. As protein: CASSIRRIAGGQETQYF.

CDR3 amino acids: CASRDRVVNEQYF. The CDR3 nucleotides read TGTGCCAGCCGGGACAGGGTTGTGAACGAGCAGTACTTC. The V call is TRBV6-6, the J call TRBJ2-7; 9 bases are shared with TRBD1. Per the germline V gene, CDR1 is MNHNY and CDR2 is SVGAGI (reference sequence). The CDR3 consists of 13 residues. The trim removed 8 bases at V and 5 bases at J, leaving 7 bases unmatched.

The J gene is TRBJ2-7, the V gene TRBV7-2, with TRBD2 identical over 8 bases. The length of the CDR3 is 13 residues. Germline assignment: CDR1 SGHTA and CDR2 FQGNSA. J was trimmed by 4 bases and V by 5 bases; bases with no gene match: 4. The CDR3 spells CASSPTGGYEQYF. In DNA, the CDR3 is TGTGCCAGCAGCCCGACGGGGGGGTACGAGCAGTACTTC. Combining the CDR3 with reference TRBV7-2 and TRBJ2-7 gives the whole variable domain GAGVSQSPSNKVTEKGKDVELRCDPISGHTALYWYRQSLGQGLEFLIYFQGNSAPDKSGLPSDRFSAERTGGSVSTLTIQRTQQEDSAVYLCASSPTGGYEQYFGPGTRLTVT.

The genes are TRBV15 and TRBJ1-1, with 7 bases identical to TRBD1. CDR1 is LNHNV and CDR2 is YYDKDF in the germline V gene (reference sequence). V lost 1 base and J lost 1; bases outside the gene matches: 6. This CDR3 has 16 amino acids. CDR3 sequence reads: CATSRAYGTENTEAFF. In DNA, the CDR3 is TGTGCCACCAGCAGAGCTTATGGGACAGAGAACACTGAAGCTTTCTTT. Looking up the rest from reference TRBV15 and TRBJ1-1 gives the full variable domain: DAMVIQNPRYQVTQFGKPVTLSCSQTLNHNVMYWYQQKSSQAPKLLFHYYDKDFNNEADTPDNFQSRRPNTSFCFLDIRSPGLGDTAMYLCATSRAYGTENTEAFFGQGTRLTVV.